This TCR beta chain is from a study of immune evolution from preneoplasia to lung adenocarcinoma. Comments on this clone: No antigen is known for it. Within the sample, other DNA sequences also encode this same CDR3.

Resections took place in Japan or China from 2014 to 2017. Two lung cancer pathologists independently confirmed each histologic diagnosis. TCRdb keeps only in-frame clones here, not all; method: immunoSEQ multiplex PCR. The repertoire holds a few thousand clones, with about 48% as singletons. Study results and caveats: From normal lung to invasive adenocarcinoma, top clone frequencies appeared to decrease. Normal lung had highest clonality; later lesions appeared denser, more diverse.

Germline CDR1 and CDR2: SEHNR and FQNEAQ (reference sequence). The CDR3 is 16 amino acids. J was trimmed by 2 bases and V by 1 base; bases with no gene match: 6. The sample comprised FFPE normal lung tissue adjacent to the tumor. This receptor was obtained from a person aged 45-60 years with lung adenocarcinoma. The genes are TRBV7-9 and TRBJ2-3; 7 bases agree with TRBD1. As DNA, the CDR3 is TGTGCCAGCAGCTTAGGACAGGGCTATTCCACAGATACGCAGTATTTT. Protein product: CASSLGQGYSTDTQYF.